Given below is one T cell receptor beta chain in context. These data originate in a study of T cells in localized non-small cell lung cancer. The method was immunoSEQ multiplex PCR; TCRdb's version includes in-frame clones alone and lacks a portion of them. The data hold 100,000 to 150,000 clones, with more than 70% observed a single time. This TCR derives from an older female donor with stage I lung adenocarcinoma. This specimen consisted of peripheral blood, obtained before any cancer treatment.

Here the CDR3 DNA reads TGCGCCAGCAGCTCGCGGACTCGGGATGAGCAGTTCTTC. Translated, it gives CASSSRTRDEQFF. The rearrangement uses TRBV5-1 and TRBJ2-1; maybe TRBD2 (5 bases). V was cut by 3 bases and J by 8 bases, with 12 bases left in between. This CDR3 region has 13 residues. Germline CDR1 is SGHRS and CDR2 is YFSETQ.